This is a list of T cell receptor beta chains from one sample in a study of blood T cell repertoires in COVID-19. Sequenced by immunoSEQ multiplex PCR; TCRdb stores in-frame clones only, minus some. This table holds about 290,000 clones, 89% found once. Specimen: PBMCs or T cells enriched from blood (not recorded which). These receptors came from a woman aged 35 to 49 who had recovered from COVID-19. The CDR3 runs from the conserved cysteine through the conserved F or W. A D gene is named only where the DNA matches it firmly. Only some rows state a clone size, as once, few, many or a class for expanded clones.

CDR3	DNA	size	D	J	V
CASSTGGRGHEQYF	TGTGCCAGCAGCACGGGCGGCAGGGGCCACGAGCAGTACTTC	-	-	TRBJ2-7	TRBV21-1
CASSVAPVETEAFF	TGTGCCAGCAGCGTTGCCCCGGTGGAGACTGAAGCTTTCTTT	once	-	TRBJ1-1	TRBV9
CASSSGGTSRLSSGANVLTF	TGTGCCAGCAGCTCCGGCGGGACTTCCCGACTCAGCTCTGGGGCCAACGTCCTGACTTTC	once	-	TRBJ2-6	TRBV5-4
CSASPIAGVETQYF	TGCAGTGCTAGTCCTATAGCGGGGGTGGAGACCCAGTACTTC	-	TRBD2	TRBJ2-5	TRBV20-1
CASSRGGGETQYF	TGTGCCAGTAGTCGAGGGGGCGGAGAGACCCAGTACTTC	-	TRBD1	TRBJ2-5	TRBV19
CASSQRLAGGSYNEQFF	TGCGCCAGCAGCCAACGACTAGCGGGAGGTTCCTACAATGAGCAGTTCTTC	-	TRBD2	TRBJ2-1	TRBV5-1
CASSQVSTGSPLHF	TGTGCCAGCAGCCAAGTGAGTACCGGGTCACCCCTCCACTTT	-	-	TRBJ1-6	TRBV3-1/TRBV3-2
CASSLNSGGTNEKLFF	TGCGCCAGCAGCTTGAATTCAGGGGGAACTAATGAAAAACTGTTTTTT	-	TRBD1	TRBJ1-4	TRBV5-1
CASSPRADSRETQYF	TGTGCCAGCAGCCCTCGTGCCGACTCTCGGGAGACCCAGTACTTC	-	-	TRBJ2-5	TRBV9
CASSVGRTQNTGELFF	TGTGCCAGCAGCGTAGGACGGACACAGAACACCGGGGAGCTGTTTTTT	-	-	TRBJ2-2	TRBV9
CATSVDGVVGYTF	TGTGCCACCAGTGTGGACGGGGTAGTAGGCTACACCTTC	-	-	TRBJ1-2	TRBV24-1
CASSQDWGQGRDTQYF	TGCGCCAGCAGCCAAGATTGGGGCCAGGGTAGAGATACGCAGTATTTT	-	-	TRBJ2-3	TRBV4-1
CASSPAGGVDGELFF	TGTGCCAGCAGCCCCGCAGGCGGGGTTGACGGGGAGCTGTTTTTT	-	-	TRBJ2-2	TRBV11-2
CASSLSRDRNTEAFF	TGTGCCAGCAGCTTAAGCAGGGATAGGAACACTGAAGCTTTCTTT	-	-	TRBJ1-1	TRBV7-9
CASSSGGGNQPQHF	TGTGCCAGCTCGTCAGGAGGGGGCAATCAGCCCCAGCATTTT	once	-	TRBJ1-5	TRBV6-5
CASSDAALAGGKTGELFF	TGTGCCAGCAGTGACGCCGCGCTAGCGGGGGGAAAAACCGGGGAGCTGTTTTTT	-	TRBD2	TRBJ2-2	TRBV6-4
CASSKGTGLSNNEQFF	TGTGCCAGTAGTAAAGGGACAGGACTATCGAACAATGAGCAGTTCTTC	-	TRBD1	TRBJ2-1	TRBV19
CASSQDLYSGGEQYF	TGTGCCAGCAGCCAAGATCTTTACAGCGGGGGGGAGCAGTACTTC	-	TRBD2	TRBJ2-7	TRBV3-1/TRBV3-2
CASSPFVYGGEDTQYF	TGTGCCAGCAGTCCTTTCGTTTATGGAGGCGAGGATACGCAGTATTTT	-	-	TRBJ2-3	TRBV27
CASSEYRSNEKLFF	TGTGCCAGCAGTGAATACAGATCTAATGAAAAACTGTTTTTT	-	-	TRBJ1-4	TRBV6-1
CASSFGGAGQPQHF	TGTGCCAGCAGCTTCGGGGGGGCTGGACAGCCCCAGCATTTT	-	-	TRBJ1-5	TRBV5-5
CASSTHRGSTGELFF	TGTGCCAGCAGCACCCATAGGGGTTCCACCGGGGAGCTGTTTTTT	-	-	TRBJ2-2	TRBV7-6
CASSLAGTGAGNEQFF	TGTGCCAGCAGTTTAGCTGGGACAGGGGCTGGAAATGAGCAGTTCTTC	-	TRBD1	TRBJ2-1	TRBV28
CASRGAGGQETQYF	TGTGCCAGCAGAGGAGCGGGAGGCCAAGAGACCCAGTACTTC	-	TRBD2	TRBJ2-5	TRBV6-5
CAISVSLLGTDTQYF	TGTGCCATCAGTGTCTCGCTGCTAGGCACAGATACGCAGTATTTT	-	-	TRBJ2-3	TRBV10-3
CASSPRGQGSNQPQHF	TGTGCCAGCAGCCCCCGCGGGCAGGGGAGCAATCAGCCCCAGCATTTT	-	-	TRBJ1-5	TRBV5-6
CASSLERGDTQYF	TGTGCCAGCAGCTTAGAAAGGGGAGATACGCAGTATTTT	-	-	TRBJ2-3	TRBV7-2
CASSQGQSNTEAFF	TGTGCCAGCAGCCAAGGACAGTCGAACACTGAAGCTTTCTTT	-	-	TRBJ1-1	TRBV3-1/TRBV3-2